The clone carrying this T cell receptor beta chain was detected only a few times. Its antigen is unidentified. The CDR3 sequence is 14 residues long. V gave up 1 base and J gave up 4 bases, with 10 bases separating them. The data stem from a study of T cell repertoires in cytomegalovirus infection. TCRdb fed the reads into MiXCR, producing one record per CDR3 protein. The table lists approximately 180,000 distinct CDR3 sequences, roughly 17% of them singletons. Study-wide results and limits: Summed frequency of shared TCR beta families picked out CMV carriers who also had the relevant HLA. HLA-C-restricted CMV clonotypes gave the most frequent clonotype in two of eight donors.

This sequence joins TRBV12-3 or TRBV12-4 and TRBJ1-2; D might be TRBD1 (5 bases). The sequence came from a human donor in good health (CMV status not recorded). Some clones in this sample may be carry-over from other donors' samples. Sequencing was carried out using CD8+ T cells from PBMCs. CDR3 DNA: TGTGCCAGCAGTTTAGTAGGGACTACCTATGGCTACACCTTC. Residues: CASSLVGTTYGYTF.